Sequencing of this T cell receptor beta chain was carried out in a study of memory CD4+ T cells and cytomegalovirus serostatus (dated by TCRdb to 2018 to 2020). Concerning the study at large: A total of roughly 35 healthy Belgian adults, of whom 9 were CMV seropositive and 24 were CMV seronegative, were included in the cohort. CD4+ memory TCRbeta repertoires of a Belgian cohort with known cytomegalovirus serostatus were sequenced in order to replicate a published TCR-based CMV serostatus classifier. Beyond this particular receptor, the publication reports: Results were interpreted as suggesting that the CMV-associated TCR signature is largely present in the CD4+ memory repertoire. Of 164 previously reported CMV-associated TCRbeta sequences, approximately 70 appeared in the CD4+ memory repertoires, each in one to five individuals. On the Belgian cohort, the classifier built on the original framework reached a median bootstrapped AUC of approximately 0.95, with a 95% CI of 0.76-1.00. CMV serostatus prediction reached a median bootstrapped AUC of about 0.94 with the original framework and about 0.91 with a US-trained random forest. Only CD4+CD45RO+ memory cells were sequenced, in contrast to the original study, which included naive and memory CD4+ and CD8+ populations.

The CDR3 contains 15 residues, cysteine and phenylalanine counted. Only the CDR3 DNA is retained, 45 bases long and in frame from the first base. At the junction V is shortened by 4 bases and J by 1 base, with 10 bases in between. For CDR1 and CDR2, the germline V gene (reference sequence) lists LNHDA and SQIVND. Remarks on this clone: The target of this receptor is not known. Base qualities are not at hand, and no much larger clone is one base apart.

Single viable CD3+CD4+CD8-CD45RO+ cells were sorted as memory CD4+ T cells on a FACSAria II. CMV serostatus was determined with a Roche Elecsys assay detecting serum IgG against CMV pp150, pp28, p38 and p52. After thawing, total CD4+ T cells were enriched by positive selection with CD4 magnetic microbeads. The samples came from a different study that was designed specifically to examine the CD4+ T cell memory repertoire. Peripheral blood mononuclear cells were isolated and cryopreserved according to standard operating procedures, and serum was kept at -80 degrees C. The staining relied on CD3-PerCP (BW264/56), CD4-APC (RPA-T4), CD45RO-PE (UCHT1) and CD8-Pacific Orange (3B5) antibodies, and Sytox blue was used to exclude non-viable cells. The Quick-DNA Microprep Kit was used to extract genomic DNA from the sorted cells. TCRbeta DNA was amplified with the immunoSEQ hsTCRbeta kit following the manufacturer's protocol. An Illumina MiSeq instrument was used to sequence the TCRbeta libraries. The paper's processing steps were these. Following removal of out-of-frame sequences, some 2 million distinct TCRbeta sequences were retained, with an average of about 63,000 per individual. Each individual was scored by the count of fewer than 200 previously reported CMV-associated TCRbeta sequences and the total productive distinct TCRbeta count. A beta-binomial model was reimplemented in Python, and random forests from scikit-learn, run with default parameters, were trained on data from the US cohort. On the Belgian cohort, classifier performance was reported as the median AUC, along with percentile confidence intervals, across 10,000 bootstrap iterations. Held by TCRdb, this immuneACCESS table contains in-frame sequences only and omits some clones. Under half of the omission traces to an unresolved V gene where checked; the cause of the rest is unknown. V and J calls and clone size are copied from that table; D and trimming were computed from the DNA. The sample yields some 65,000 clones; about three quarters were counted once. Almost 0.55% of the sample is taken by the ten largest.

The TCR comes from an adult in good health and CMV-seronegative. Some clones in this sample may be carry-over from other donors' samples. The V and J segments used are TRBV19 and TRBJ1-4; TRBD1 is perhaps the D gene, given 5 matching bases. Sequencing was done on a sample of memory CD4+ T cells from blood. DNA sequence: TGTGCCAGTAGTACGGGACGGATAACTAATGAAAAACTGTTTTTT. Protein translation: CASSTGRITNEKLFF.